This T cell receptor (beta chain) stems from a study of patients and donors after allogeneic stem cell transplantation. TCRdb re-called the RT-PCR reads with MiXCR, one entry per CDR3 protein. Seen here are roughly 200,000 distinct CDR3 sequences, about 38% observed once, and the top ten hold approximately 10%. CDR1 is MDHEN, CDR2 SYDVKM, per germline. This CDR3 has 13 residues. V was clipped by 2 bases and J by 7 bases, with 11 bases between them. This TCR was recovered from a human donor who was either an allogeneic HSCT recipient or a stem cell or donor lymphocyte infusion donor (not recorded which). It is not recorded whose cells these are; they may come from a transplant donor. What was sequenced was blood, either unsorted or a sorted T cell fraction (not recorded which). The J gene is TRBJ1-2, the V gene TRBV28; D might be TRBD1 (5 bases). This CDR3 is CASSLEGRRGYTF. The CDR3 DNA follows: TGTGCCAGCAGTTTAGAGGGACGTCGTGGCTACACCTTC.